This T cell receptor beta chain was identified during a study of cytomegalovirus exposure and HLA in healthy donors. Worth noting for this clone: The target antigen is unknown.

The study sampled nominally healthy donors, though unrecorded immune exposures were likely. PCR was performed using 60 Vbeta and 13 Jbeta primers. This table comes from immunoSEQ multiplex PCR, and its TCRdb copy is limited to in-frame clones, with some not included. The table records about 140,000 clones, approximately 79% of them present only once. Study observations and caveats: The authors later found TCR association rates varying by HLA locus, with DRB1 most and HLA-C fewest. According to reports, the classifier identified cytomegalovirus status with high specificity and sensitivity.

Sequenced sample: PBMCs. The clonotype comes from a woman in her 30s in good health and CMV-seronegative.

The CDR3 nucleotides are TGTGCCTGGAGTGCCGGGACAGGGGATCTTTGGCGGGTAGCGCCTAGCACAGATACGCAGTATTTT. Translation gives CAWSAGTGDLWRVAPSTDTQYF. The V call is TRBV30, the J call TRBJ2-3; 10 bases match TRBD1. The junction had 22 bases not matched to a gene; V was cut back by 1 base and J by 0 bases. The CDR3 covers 22 residues. Germline loops: CDR1 GTSNPN, CDR2 SVGIG (reference sequence).